This T cell receptor (beta chain) was identified during a study of CXCR3-negative and CXCR3-positive naive CD8 T cells. The germline V gene has CDR1 MDHEN and CDR2 SYDVKM. The CDR3 has 16 amino acids. The libraries of TRB cDNA were constructed through 5' RACE using UMI labels. TCRdb reprocessed the 5' RACE reads and reports one entry per CDR3 protein, with no DNA. The table gives about 150,000 distinct CDR3 sequences; the top ten clones make up around 0.5% of it. Sorting yielded triplicates of about 280,000 cells for each CD8+ T cell subset. Naive CD8+ T lymphocytes were specified as CD45RO-CCR7+CD27+CD95-. Study-wide results and limits: The study found that naive CXCR3-negative and CXCR3-positive cells shared TRBV-TRBJ usage, while memory cells differed. With CXCR3 expression partially decreased after cryopreservation, most assays relied on fresh PBMCs. CXCR3-positive naive cells carried more hydrophobic TRB CDR3s than CXCR3-negative ones.

Remarks on this clonotype: The antigen is not known.

The receptor's source is a human donor in good health. Some clones in this sample may be carry-over from other donors' samples. J is TRBJ2-5 and V is TRBV28; TCRdb returns TRBD1, unconfirmable since there is no DNA. The sequencing input was naive CXCR3+ CD8+ T cells from blood. Subset noted: CD45RO-CCR7+CD27+CD95- naive CD8+ T cells expressing CXCR3 (TNR3+). CDR3 sequence: CASSWTLGGASETQYF.